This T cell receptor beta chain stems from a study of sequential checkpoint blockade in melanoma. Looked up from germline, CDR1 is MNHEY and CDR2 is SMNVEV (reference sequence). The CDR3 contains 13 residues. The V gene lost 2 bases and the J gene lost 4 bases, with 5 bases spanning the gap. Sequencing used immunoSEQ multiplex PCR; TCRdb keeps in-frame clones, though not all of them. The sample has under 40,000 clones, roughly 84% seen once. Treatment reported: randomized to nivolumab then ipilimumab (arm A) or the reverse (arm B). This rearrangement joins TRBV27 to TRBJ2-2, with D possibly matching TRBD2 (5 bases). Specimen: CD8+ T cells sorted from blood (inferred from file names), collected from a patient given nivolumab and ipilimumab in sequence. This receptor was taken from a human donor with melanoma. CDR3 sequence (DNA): TGTGCCAGCAGTTTACGGGGCACCGGGGAGCTGTTTTTT. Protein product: CASSLRGTGELFF.